Each of the 11 T cell receptor beta chains below was sequenced from the same sample in a study of blood T cell repertoires in COVID-19. Data came from immunoSEQ multiplex PCR; TCRdb stores just in-frame clones and leaves some out. The sample has under 300,000 clones, 91% seen once. Sequencing was done on a sample of PBMCs or T cells enriched from blood (not recorded which). Receptors were obtained from a human donor in a cohort exposed to, infected with or recovered from COVID-19 (not recorded which). The donor label of this sample is uncertain.

This clone appeared once. This could be a read error, since a much larger clone is one nucleotide away. The sample carries other DNA sequences with the same CDR3. The chain couples TRBV2 to TRBJ1-1, with TRBD1 as a possible D gene (5 bases). Germline assignment: CDR1 SNHLY and CDR2 FYNNEI. This CDR3 is 13 amino acids long. The V end lost 3 bases, the J end lost 1 base, and 6 bases lay between the germline ends. This chain's CDR3 is CASSDRENTEAFF. CDR3 nucleotide sequence: TGTGCCAGCAGTGACAGGGAGAACACTGAAGCTTTCTTT.

The chain is built from TRBV18 and TRBJ2-4, with 7 bases matching TRBD1. V shed 3 bases, J shed 7 bases, and the junction held 6 bases outside the gene matches. CDR3 length: 14 residues. Germline V gives CDR1 KGHSH, CDR2 LQKENI. CDR3 sequence: CASSPPDRENIQYF. The CDR3 nucleotides are TGTGCCAGCTCACCCCCCGACAGGGAGAACATTCAGTACTTC. Looking up the rest from reference TRBV18 and TRBJ2-4 gives the full variable domain: NAGVMQNPRHLVRRRGQEARLRCSPMKGHSHVYWYRQLPEEGLKFMVYLQKENIIDESGMPKERFSAEFPKEGPSILRIQQVVRGDSAAYFCASSPPDRENIQYFGAGTRLSVL.

Points on this clone: The same CDR3 also results from other DNA sequences found in this sample. The chain links TRBV12-3 or TRBV12-4 to TRBJ2-7, with D possibly TRBD1 on 5 matching bases. V lost 6 bases, J lost 3 bases, and 9 bases lay in between. This CDR3 is 12 amino acids long. This CDR3 reads CASSLQGYEQYF. The CDR3, as DNA: TGTGCCAGCAGCCTTCAGGGCTACGAGCAGTACTTC.

The chain is built from TRBV30 and TRBJ2-2, with 13 bases aligning to TRBD2. Losses at the gene ends were 2 bases for V and 5 bases for J; bases not matched to a gene: 5. Per the germline V gene, CDR1 is GTSNPN and CDR2 is SVGIG (reference sequence). This CDR3 contains 16 residues. The CDR3 is CAWSLGLAGVTGELFF. In DNA form, the CDR3 reads TGTGCCTGGAGTTTAGGACTAGCGGGGGTAACCGGGGAGCTGTTTTTT.

V usage is TRBV6-4 and J usage is TRBJ2-2, with D tentatively TRBD1 (6 bases). Trimming left V 3 bases short and J 5 bases short, with 7 bases between. The CDR3 length is 13 residues. The germline gives CDR1 MRHNA, CDR2 SNTAGT. CDR3 protein: CASSEQGTGELFF. The CDR3 DNA is TGTGCCAGCAGTGAACAGGGAACCGGGGAGCTGTTTTTT.

The rearrangement uses TRBV18 and TRBJ1-2; TRBD1 aligns across 9 bases. This CDR3 is 16 amino acids long. The V segment lost 5 bases and the J segment 3 bases; nucleotides outside the gene matches: 10. Germline-derived CDR1 and CDR2 are KGHSH and LQKENI. The CDR3 bases are TGTGCCAGCTCATACGAGGACAGGGGAGGTTACTATGGCTACACCTTC. Its protein product is CASSYEDRGGYYGYTF. The full variable domain, rest sourced from reference TRBV18 and TRBJ1-2, is NAGVMQNPRHLVRRRGQEARLRCSPMKGHSHVYWYRQLPEEGLKFMVYLQKENIIDESGMPKERFSAEFPKEGPSILRIQQVVRGDSAAYFCASSYEDRGGYYGYTFGSGTRLTVV.

V usage is TRBV7-6 and J usage is TRBJ2-1; the D gene is possibly TRBD1 (6 bases). The V gene's germline CDR1 is SGHVS and CDR2 FNYEAQ. There are 17 residues in the CDR3. Deletions cut 4 bases from V and 4 bases from J, with 20 bases between. The CDR3 here is CASSSRQGTGPYNEQFF. The CDR3, as DNA: TGTGCCAGCAGCTCCCGTCAGGGGACGGGACCTTACAATGAGCAGTTCTTC.

V is TRBV2 and J is TRBJ1-2, with D possibly TRBD1 on 5 matching bases. The CDR3 covers 15 residues. Per the germline V gene, CDR1 is SNHLY and CDR2 is FYNNEI. Trimming cost V 7 bases and J 4 bases, with 19 bases left between them. The CDR3 DNA is TGTGCCAGCACCGGGGGAGGGTCCACCTCCTATGGCTACACCTTC. Translation: CASTGGGSTSYGYTF. The variable domain in full, completed from reference TRBV2 and TRBJ1-2, reads EPEVTQTPSHQVTQMGQEVILRCVPISNHLYFYWYRQILGQKVEFLVSFYNNEISEKSEIFDDQFSVERPDGSNFTLKIRSTKLEDSAMYFCASTGGGSTSYGYTFGSGTRLTVV.

This chain joins TRBV29-1 and TRBJ1-4, with D hard to call. The CDR3 is 14 residues long. The germline V gene encodes CDR1 SQVTM and CDR2 ANQGSEA. Trimming pared 0 bases from V and 8 bases from J, leaving 13 bases between. The CDR3 region is CSVEDQERGEKLFF. The CDR3 DNA sequence: TGCAGCGTTGAAGATCAGGAGAGAGGGGAAAAACTGTTTTTT.

The chain recombines TRBV5-1 with TRBJ2-5; 8 bases fit TRBD1. V was pared by 5 bases and J by 4 bases, with 7 bases of the junction left unmatched. Per the germline V gene, CDR1 is SGHRS and CDR2 is YFSETQ. The CDR3 spans 14 residues. As DNA, the CDR3 is TGCGCCAGCAGGGGGACAGGAAAGATAGAGACCCAGTACTTC. It translates to CASRGTGKIETQYF.

The chain uses TRBV27 and TRBJ2-1; TRBD1 matches 7 bases. The CDR3 has 17 residues. Trimming took 2 bases from V and 7 from J; bases not matched to a gene: 14. Germline V CDR1 and CDR2: MNHEY, SMNVEV (reference sequence). CDR3 sequence: CASSLPPGQRTRNEQFF. For the CDR3, the DNA is TGTGCCAGCAGTTTACCCCCGGGACAGCGGACGAGGAATGAGCAGTTCTTC.